One T cell receptor (beta chain) is described in this entry. The sample originates from a study of blood T cell repertoires in COVID-19. Germline V gene lookup returns CDR1 MDHEN and CDR2 SYDVKM. The trim removed 5 bases at V and 4 bases at J, leaving 7 bases unmatched. The CDR3 length is 15 residues. The assay was immunoSEQ multiplex PCR, and TCRdb's table has in-frame clones only and misses some. This sample has 200,000 to 250,000 clones, with 86% found just once. The rearrangement joins TRBV28 to TRBJ1-4, with 7 bases lining up with TRBD1. Sequencing used PBMCs or T cells enriched from blood (not recorded which). This clonotype was sampled from a man aged 35-49 years who had recovered from COVID-19. CDR3 coding DNA: TGTGCCAGCAGTGTACAGGGGAGGATTAATGAAAAACTGTTTTTT. Translating gives CASSVQGRINEKLFF.